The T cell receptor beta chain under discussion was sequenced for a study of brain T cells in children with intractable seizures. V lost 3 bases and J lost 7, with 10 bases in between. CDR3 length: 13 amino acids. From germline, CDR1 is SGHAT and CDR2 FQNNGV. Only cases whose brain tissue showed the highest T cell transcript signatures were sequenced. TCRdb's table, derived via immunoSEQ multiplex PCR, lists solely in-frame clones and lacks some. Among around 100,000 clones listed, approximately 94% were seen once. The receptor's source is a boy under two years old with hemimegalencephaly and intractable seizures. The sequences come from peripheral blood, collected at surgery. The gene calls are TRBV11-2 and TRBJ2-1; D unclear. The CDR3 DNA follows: TGTGCCAGCAGCTTGGCCTTCTATAATGAGCAGTTCTTC. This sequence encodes CASSLAFYNEQFF.